This T cell receptor beta chain was profiled in a study of T cell responses to AZD1222 COVID-19 vaccine (dated by TCRdb to the early 2020s). Concerning the study at large: Because spike-specific TCR depth and breadth did not differ between the two schedules, AZD1222 recipients who got a second dose at roughly 4 weeks were pooled with those who got a second dose at roughly 12 weeks. TCR sequencing was performed for about 240 trial participants, of whom about 210 were given two doses of AZD1222 and roughly 25 were given two doses of MenACWY control vaccine. Enrollment into the trials was organized by age into subgroups of 18-55, 56-69 and 70-plus years, and those subgroups contained approximately 150, 30 and 60 TCR-sequenced participants, respectively.

The CDR3 regions of human TCRbeta chains were subjected to immunosequencing. As for the original processing: Repertoire TCRs were matched against a reference library of SARS-CoV-2-specific TCRs generated with the MIRA antigen-specificity platform. Breadth was defined as the fraction of unique TCRs that were SARS-CoV-2-associated. Depth was defined as the fraction of total T cells that were SARS-CoV-2-associated. Using the MIRA data, every spike-specific TCR was mapped to the spike region that the TCR reacted to and assigned to either a CD4 or a CD8 class. Log10-transformed breadth and depth values were compared by one-way ANOVA with Sidak's multiple comparisons tests. Entries here come from immuneACCESS through TCRdb and include only in-frame sequences with V and J called. Some clones fail to appear in such tables; in the studies checked, an unresolved V gene covers under half of the shortfall, and the cause of the remainder is unknown. That table furnishes V, J and clone size, whereas the DNA furnished D and trimming. The sample table records 100,000 or so clones; about 86% of these occur just once. The top ten hold about 1.5% of the sample.

The paper's findings and limits, for the study overall: Because no day 14 peak-response samples were available, the repertoires could be characterized only after the peak T cell response. Most participants were white British and females outnumbered males, and the authors suggested that clonal diversity may have been underestimated. Reportedly, almost half of the unique spike-specific TCRs recognized epitopes lying outside the regions that are mutated in the B.1.351 and B.1.1.7 variants. A significant rise in spike-specific TCR breadth and depth was observed after two AZD1222 doses relative to day 0 and relative to MenACWY recipients. Conclusions about previously exposed vaccinees are limited, since just a handful of AZD1222 recipients were seropositive for SARS-CoV-2 at baseline. In the small 56-69-year group, the increase in depth fell short of significance, most likely because of low power. CD4 TCRs associated with the vaccine covered the entire spike protein, and the dominant responses were in regions 160-218 and 743-854.

V is clipped by 4 bases and J by 0 bases, and the sequence between their germline boundaries is 7 bases long. The CDR3 starts with the cysteine, ends with the phenylalanine, and has 13 residues. The DNA shown is the 39-base CDR3, in frame from base 1. Sequences GTSNPN (CDR1) and SVGIG (CDR2) are obtained from the germline V gene (reference sequence). This sample's time point label indicates: baseline before first vaccination. Vaccinee samples were obtained from the UK trials COV001 and COV002, which included a single-blind randomized controlled phase 2/3 trial of AZD1222 (ChAdOx1 nCoV-19) in healthy adults. For TCRbeta chain sequencing, PBMC samples from trial participants were taken at day 0 and at day 28 after the second dose. A note on this clone: Its binding antigen is unknown. The record has no base qualities; no much larger clone is one base away.

This TCR was recovered from an adult in good health. The source material was peripheral blood, sampled on day 0 of AZD1222 vaccination. Here the chain combines TRBV30 and TRBJ2-1; the D gene is not confidently resolved. The CDR3 region: CAWMAVSYNEQFF. The nucleotide sequence reads as follows: TGTGCCTGGATGGCCGTCTCCTACAATGAGCAGTTCTTC.